This T cell receptor beta chain came from a study of T cell repertoires in cytomegalovirus infection. As for the study in general: Shared public TCR beta signatures pointed to both CMV infection and a matching HLA type. Broader study findings: Predominance within the ex vivo response was attributable to HLA-C-restricted CMV-specific TCR beta clonotypes. The cumulative frequency of public TCR beta families identified carriers of CMV plus the relevant HLA.

Notes on this clonotype: Antigen: not known.

MiXCR, run by TCRdb on the reads, gives a single entry per CDR3 protein. The sample has 310,000 or so distinct CDR3 sequences, 20% to 30% seen once. The specimen sequenced was PBMCs. This clonotype was sampled from a human donor in good health (CMV status not recorded). Some clones in this sample may be carry-over from other donors' samples.

The DNA of the CDR3 is TGTGCCAGCAGCCCTTCTATAGTAAACACTGAAGCTTTCTTT. This gives the protein CASSPSIVNTEAFF. The rearrangement links TRBV5-4 to TRBJ1-1; unclear D gene. Germline loops: CDR1 SGHNT, CDR2 YYREEE (reference sequence). The CDR3 sequence is 14 residues long. V was shortened by 4 bases and J by 2 bases, with 12 bases between the two germline ends.